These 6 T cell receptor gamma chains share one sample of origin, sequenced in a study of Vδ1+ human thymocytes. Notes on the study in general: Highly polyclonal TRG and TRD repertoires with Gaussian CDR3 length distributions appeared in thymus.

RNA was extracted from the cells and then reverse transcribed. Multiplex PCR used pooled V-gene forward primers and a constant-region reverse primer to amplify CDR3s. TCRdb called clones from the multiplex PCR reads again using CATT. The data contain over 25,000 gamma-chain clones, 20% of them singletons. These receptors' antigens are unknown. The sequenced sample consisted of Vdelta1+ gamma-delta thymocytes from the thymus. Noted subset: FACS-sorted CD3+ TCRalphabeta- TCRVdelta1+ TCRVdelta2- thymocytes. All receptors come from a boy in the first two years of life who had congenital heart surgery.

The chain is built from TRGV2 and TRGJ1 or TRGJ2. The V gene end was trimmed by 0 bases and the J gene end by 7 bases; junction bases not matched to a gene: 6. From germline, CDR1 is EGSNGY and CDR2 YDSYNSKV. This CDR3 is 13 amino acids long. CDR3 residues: CATWDGMGYKKLF. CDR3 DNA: TGTGCCACCTGGGACGGGATGGGGTATAAGAAACTCTTT.

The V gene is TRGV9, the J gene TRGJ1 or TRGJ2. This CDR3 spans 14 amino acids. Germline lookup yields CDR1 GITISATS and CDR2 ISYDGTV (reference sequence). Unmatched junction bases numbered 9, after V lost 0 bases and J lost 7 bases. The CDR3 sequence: CALWEVALGYKKLF. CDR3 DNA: TGTGCCTTGTGGGAGGTGGCCCTGGGCTATAAGAAACTCTTT.

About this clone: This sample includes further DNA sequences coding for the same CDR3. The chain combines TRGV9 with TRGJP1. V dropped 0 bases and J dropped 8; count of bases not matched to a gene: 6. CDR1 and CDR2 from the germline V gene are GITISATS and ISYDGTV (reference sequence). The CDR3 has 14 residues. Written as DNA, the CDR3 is TGTGCCTTGTGGGAGGTGCGAGGAGGTTGGTTCAAGATATTT. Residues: CALWEVRGGWFKIF.

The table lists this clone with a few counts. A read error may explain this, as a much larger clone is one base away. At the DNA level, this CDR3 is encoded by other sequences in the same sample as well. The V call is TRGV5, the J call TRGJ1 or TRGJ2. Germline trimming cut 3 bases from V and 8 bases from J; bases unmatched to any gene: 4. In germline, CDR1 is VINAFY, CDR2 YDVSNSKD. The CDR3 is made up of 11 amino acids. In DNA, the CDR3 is TGTGCCACCTGGGACCGGGATAAGAAACTCTTT. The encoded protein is CATWDRDKKLF.

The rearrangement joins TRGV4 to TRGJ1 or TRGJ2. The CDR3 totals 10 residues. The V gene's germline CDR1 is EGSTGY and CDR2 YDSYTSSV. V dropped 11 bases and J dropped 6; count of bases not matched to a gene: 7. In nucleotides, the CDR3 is TGTGCCATCGGCGGTTATAAGAAACTCTTT. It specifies CAIGGYKKLF.

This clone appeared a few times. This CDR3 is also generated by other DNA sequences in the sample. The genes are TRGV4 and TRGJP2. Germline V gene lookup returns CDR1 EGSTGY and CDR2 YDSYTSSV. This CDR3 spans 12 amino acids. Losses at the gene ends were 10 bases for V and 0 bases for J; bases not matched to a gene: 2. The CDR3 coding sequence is TGTGCCACTTATAGTAGTGATTGGATCAAGACGTTT. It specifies CATYSSDWIKTF.